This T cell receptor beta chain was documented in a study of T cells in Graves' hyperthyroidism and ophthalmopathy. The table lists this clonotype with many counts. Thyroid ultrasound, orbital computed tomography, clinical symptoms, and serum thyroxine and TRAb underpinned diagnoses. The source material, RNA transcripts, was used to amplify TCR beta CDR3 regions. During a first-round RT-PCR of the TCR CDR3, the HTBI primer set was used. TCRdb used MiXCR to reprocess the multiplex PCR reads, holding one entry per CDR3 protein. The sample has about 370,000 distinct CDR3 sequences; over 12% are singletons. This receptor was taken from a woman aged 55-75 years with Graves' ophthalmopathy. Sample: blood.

The DNA for the CDR3 is TGTGCCAGCAGTTCGGACAGGGGTCCTTATGGCTACACCTTC. Amino acids: CASSSDRGPYGYTF. J is TRBJ1-2 and V is TRBV28; 9 nucleotides agree with TRBD1. Germline V lookup: CDR1 MDHEN, CDR2 SYDVKM. The CDR3 spans 14 residues. Losses at the gene ends were 4 bases for V and 5 bases for J; bases not matched to a gene: 5.